These 14 T cell receptor beta chains originate from one sample sequenced in a study of cytomegalovirus exposure and HLA in healthy donors. The PCR contained 60 Vbeta and 13 Jbeta primers. Using immunoSEQ multiplex PCR, the repertoire was profiled, and TCRdb retains in-frame clones only, with some absent. The table has about 240,000 clones, over 70% seen once; the top ten hold 8%. The sample comprised PBMCs. The source of these receptors is a woman aged 55-69 years in good health and CMV-seropositive.

This clone showed up just once. V is TRBV28 and J is TRBJ1-5, with 8 bases lining up with TRBD1. Germline values: CDR1 MDHEN, CDR2 SYDVKM. V shed 5 bases and J 5 bases; nucleotides not matched to a gene: 11. This CDR3 region has 16 residues. This CDR3 is CASSRLTPGGDQPQHF. The CDR3 DNA is TGTGCCAGCAGTCGCCTAACACCAGGGGGCGATCAGCCCCAGCATTTT.

This clone was detected only once. The chain has TRBV29-1 and TRBJ1-1; TRBD1 aligns across 7 bases. CDR1 SQVTM and CDR2 ANQGSEA come from the germline V gene. The length of the CDR3 is 11 residues. V was pared by 3 bases and J by 8 bases, with 3 bases of the junction left unmatched. CDR3 DNA sequence: TGCAGCGTTGAGCGGACAGGAGAAGCTTTCTTT. This codes for CSVERTGEAFF.

The chain couples TRBV15 to TRBJ2-3, with a weak D call TRBD2 (5 bases). The CDR3 sequence is 14 residues long. CDR1 is LNHNV, CDR2 YYDKDF, per germline (reference sequence). The V end was cut by 5 bases, the J end by 4 bases, with 13 bases between. This CDR3 reads CATSRGIHSDTQYF. CDR3 coding DNA: TGTGCCACCAGCCGGGGTATTCACTCAGATACGCAGTATTTT.

The chain employs TRBV6-4 and TRBJ2-2, with 7 bases aligning to TRBD2. The V gene's germline CDR1 is MRHNA and CDR2 SNTAGT. The V and J ends lost 5 bases and 2 bases, in that order; junction bases with no gene match: 2. CDR3 length: 14 residues. The CDR3, as DNA: TGTGCCAGCAGTCAGCGGGGAAACACCGGGGAGCTGTTTTTT. This codes for CASSQRGNTGELFF.

V is TRBV15 and J is TRBJ2-3, with TRBD1 matching 8 bases. With 5 bases clipped from V and 4 bases from J, the junction kept 14 bases outside the gene matches. The CDR3 is 17 amino acids. Germline assignment: CDR1 LNHNV and CDR2 YYDKDF (reference sequence). The CDR3 region is CATSGRDRGGGADTQYF. As DNA, the CDR3 is TGTGCCACCAGCGGTCGCGACAGGGGAGGAGGGGCAGATACGCAGTATTTT.

As DNA, the CDR3 is TGTGCCAGCAGAGGGACAGTCCTTCAGCCCCAGCATTTT. Amino acids: CASRGTVLQPQHF. The chain is built from TRBV6-4 and TRBJ1-5; 7 bases align to TRBD1. Trimming removed 6 bases from V and 6 bases from J; junction bases left unmatched: 5. The CDR3 covers 13 residues. From germline, CDR1 is MRHNA and CDR2 SNTAGT.

Points on this clone: This sample includes further DNA sequences coding for the same CDR3. This chain links TRBV30 with TRBJ1-5; D is unresolved. V was cut by 0 bases and J by 4 bases, with 7 bases left in between. The CDR3 consists of 13 residues. Germline V gene sequence: CDR1 GTSNPN, CDR2 SVGIG (reference sequence). As DNA, the CDR3 is TGTGCCTGGAGTGTACGAGGGAATCAGCCCCAGCATTTT. Residues: CAWSVRGNQPQHF.

The chain employs TRBV6-5 and TRBJ1-2; 8 bases fit TRBD1. The V segment lost 7 bases and the J segment 8 bases; nucleotides outside the gene matches: 6. There are 12 residues in the CDR3. Germline CDR1 is MNHEY and CDR2 is SVGAGI. The CDR3 reads CASTDRGKGYTF. DNA of the CDR3: TGTGCCAGCACCGACAGGGGAAAGGGCTACACCTTC.

The chain joins TRBV2 to TRBJ2-1; 10 bases are a match to TRBD2. With V trimmed by 4 bases and J by 0 bases, 3 bases remained unmatched. CDR3 size: 16 residues. Germline CDR1 SNHLY, CDR2 FYNNEI. In nucleotides, the CDR3 is TGTGCCAGCAGTGGCCGACTAGCGGGCTCCTACAATGAGCAGTTCTTC. Its translation: CASSGRLAGSYNEQFF.

The chain links TRBV7-6 to TRBJ2-7; D possibly corresponds to TRBD2 (6 bases). The CDR3 spans 15 residues. Germline CDR1 reads SGHVS; CDR2 reads FNYEAQ. Trimming pared 0 bases from V and 3 bases from J, leaving 12 bases between. In DNA, the CDR3 is TGTGCCAGCAGCTTAGCGACCGGGAGTCTCTACGAGCAGTACTTC. This codes for CASSLATGSLYEQYF. Full variable domain (remainder filled in from reference TRBV7-6 and TRBJ2-7): GAGVSQSPRYKVTKRGQDVALRCDPISGHVSLYWYRQALGQGPEFLTYFNYEAQQDKSGLPNDRFSAERPEGSISTLTIQRTEQRDSAMYRCASSLATGSLYEQYFGPGTRLTVT.

This clone occurred once. The chain joins TRBV6-5 to TRBJ1-1; D is unresolved. From germline, CDR1 is MNHEY and CDR2 SVGAGI. V was shortened by 0 bases and J by 5 bases, with 13 bases between the two germline ends. The CDR3 runs 15 residues. The CDR3 here is CASSYSNALRTEAFF. The CDR3 nucleotides read TGTGCCAGCAGTTACTCGAATGCCCTTAGAACTGAAGCTTTCTTT.

The chain joins TRBV6-5 to TRBJ1-5; 7 nucleotides match TRBD1. The length of the CDR3 is 14 residues. Trimming cost V 5 bases and J 6 bases; bases outside gene matches: 7. Per germline, CDR1 MNHEY and CDR2 SVGAGI. The CDR3 is CASSQQQGPQPQHF. The CDR3, as DNA: TGTGCCAGCAGTCAACAACAGGGGCCTCAGCCCCAGCATTTT.

The chain has TRBV10-3 and TRBJ1-1, with D possibly being TRBD1 (6 bases). Trimming stripped 4 bases from V and 4 bases from J, with 13 bases between. The length of the CDR3 is 14 residues. CDR1 ENHRY and CDR2 SYGVKD come from the germline V gene. The CDR3 sequence is CAISGRQVLTEAFF. The DNA for the CDR3 is TGTGCCATCAGTGGGAGACAGGTACTCACTGAAGCTTTCTTT.

CDR3 sequence (DNA): TGTGCCAGTAGTACAGGGGGAGACACCAAGAACACTGAAGCTTTCTTT. Translation gives CASSTGGDTKNTEAFF. This chain joins TRBV19 and TRBJ1-1; 7 bases align to TRBD1. The CDR3 has 16 amino acids. The germline V gene encodes CDR1 LNHDA and CDR2 SQIVND (reference sequence). V dropped 4 bases and J dropped 1; count of bases not matched to a gene: 9. Full variable domain (outside the CDR3, taken from reference TRBV19 and TRBJ1-1): DGGITQSPKYLFRKEGQNVTLSCEQNLNHDAMYWYRQDPGQGLRLIYYSQIVNDFQKGDIAEGYSVSREKKESFPLTVTSAQKNPTAFYLCASSTGGDTKNTEAFFGQGTRLTVV.